One and the same sample provided the 24 T cell receptor beta chains below, sequenced in a study of neurological immune-mediated disorders. In TCRdb, the 5' RACE reads were re-called with MiXCR into one record per CDR3 protein. The data hold 49,000 or so distinct CDR3 sequences, with approximately 15% observed a single time. Sequenced sample: PBMCs. These receptors were taken from a man in his 60s in good health.

This clonotype was seen repeatedly, ten times or more. This chain connects TRBV27 to TRBJ1-6, with D possibly matching TRBD1 (6 bases). CDR1 is MNHEY, CDR2 SMNVEV, per germline (reference sequence). The CDR3 spans 14 residues. V lost 5 bases and J 10 bases, leaving 15 bases between the germline ends. The chain's CDR3 is CASSPSGQRSPLHF. CDR3 coding DNA: TGTGCCAGCAGTCCCTCGGGACAACGGTCACCCCTCCACTTT.

With regard to this clonotype: At one end the junction does not follow the germline gene, possibly because of a read error. The chain joins TRBV4-3 to TRBJ1-1, with no clear D. The CDR3 contains 16 residues. Germline V gives CDR1 LGHNA, CDR2 YSLEER. CDR3 region: CASSHPRVGMNTEAFF. The CDR3 DNA sequence: TGCGCCAGCAGCCACCCGCGGGTTGGGATGAACACTGAGGCTTTCTTT.

This clonotype was counted ten times or more. The chain has TRBV20-1 and TRBJ2-5; 7 bases fit TRBD1. This CDR3 region has 15 residues. CDR1 is DFQATT and CDR2 is SNEGSKA in the germline V gene (reference sequence). The CDR3 here is CSFSRGLTNQETQYF. CDR3 DNA: TGCAGCTTTTCGAGGGGGCTGACTAACCAAGAGACCCAGTACTTC.

This clonotype occurred many times. V usage is TRBV11-2 and J usage is TRBJ1-2, with 7 bases fitting TRBD1. This CDR3 spans 13 amino acids. Germline CDR1 and CDR2: SGHAT and FQNNGV. The V gene end was trimmed by 4 bases and the J gene end by 7 bases; junction bases not matched to a gene: 6. The CDR3 loop is CASSSQQGFGYTF. CDR3 sequence (DNA): TGTGCCAGCAGCTCACAACAGGGGTTTGGCTACACCTTC.

This clonotype was seen many times. The V gene is TRBV5-1, the J gene TRBJ2-7, with D possibly TRBD2 on 6 matching bases. The V gene's germline CDR1 is SGHRS and CDR2 YFSETQ. Trimming took off 2 bases at V and 5 bases at J, with 14 bases between the two ends. There are 14 residues in the CDR3. The CDR3 spells CASSLVAGTNEQYF. CDR3 coding DNA: TGCGCCAGCAGCTTAGTGGCGGGAACCAACGAGCAGTACTTC.

This clonotype appeared a single time. One end of the junction is discordant with germline, which a read error may explain. The chain links TRBV4-3 to TRBJ2-1; D is ambiguous. The CDR3 extends over 15 amino acids. CDR1 LGHNA and CDR2 YSLEER come from the germline V gene. The DNA of the CDR3 is TGCGTCAGCAGTCAATGGCTAGAGCGTTACAATGAGCAGTTCTTC. Translating it yields CVSSQWLERYNEQFF.

This clonotype was counted a few times. The J gene is TRBJ1-1, the V gene TRBV2; D not certain. Germline-derived CDR1 and CDR2 are SNHLY and FYNNEI. The V gene lost 2 bases and the J gene lost 11 bases, with 12 bases spanning the gap. The CDR3 has 12 amino acids. CDR3 in amino acids: CASSERDLTAFF. CDR3 DNA: TGTGCCAGCAGTGAAAGAGACTTAACGGCTTTCTTT.

This clonotype was counted many times. This chain uses TRBV7-2 with TRBJ2-1; either TRBD1 or TRBD2 may fit D (5 bases each). V dropped 5 bases and J dropped 6 bases, with 14 bases sitting between them. This CDR3 contains 14 residues. Germline CDR1 and CDR2: SGHTA and FQGNSA. The CDR3 DNA reads as TGTGCCAGCAGCGCCCCGGGACCCTTCAATGAGCAGTTCTTC. This codes for CASSAPGPFNEQFF.

Remarks on this clonotype: A much larger clonotype is one base distant, so this may be a read error. J is TRBJ1-1 and V is TRBV10-3, with 12 bases fitting TRBD1. This CDR3 region has 15 residues. Germline V gene data show CDR1 as ENHRY and CDR2 as SYGVKD. CDR3 protein: CATSESGTGGRRAFF. The CDR3 DNA is TGTGCCACCAGTGAGTCTGGGACAGGGGGCCGGCGAGCTTTCTTT.

This chain links TRBV29-1 with TRBJ2-3; 8 positions agree with TRBD2. Germline values: CDR1 SQVTM, CDR2 ANQGSEA. The CDR3 is 13 amino acids. The V segment lost 0 bases and the J segment 14 bases; nucleotides outside the gene matches: 10. The CDR3, as DNA: TGCAGCGTTGAAGATCTTATATGGGCGGGAGGGTATTTT. As protein: CSVEDLIWAGGYF.

This clonotype was observed a handful of times. J is TRBJ2-2 and V is TRBV7-6; TRBD1 matches 8 bases. After removal of 2 bases from V and 4 bases from J, the junction contained 3 bases not matched to a gene. Germline V CDR1 and CDR2: SGHVS, FNYEAQ. The CDR3 totals 15 residues. CDR3 sequence: CASSLIQGATGELFF. The CDR3 DNA reads TGTGCCAGCAGCTTAATCCAGGGGGCCACCGGGGAGCTGTTTTTT.

This clonotype was detected many times. This chain joins TRBV20-1 and TRBJ2-5; D gene unclear. CDR3 length: 12 residues. CDR1 is DFQATT, CDR2 SNEGSKA, per germline (reference sequence). V shed 3 bases and J shed 2 bases, with 7 bases lying between them. As DNA, the CDR3 is TGCAGTGCTAGCCCCGTTCAAGAGACCCAGTACTTC. This gives the protein CSASPVQETQYF.

Regarding this clonotype: Sequence at one end of the junction differs from germline and may be a read error. V is TRBV3-1 and J is TRBJ2-5; tentative D call: TRBD2 (5 bases). Germline loops: CDR1 LGHDT, CDR2 YNNKEL (reference sequence). The CDR3 spans 12 residues. CDR3 amino acids: CASIQARRAQYF. In DNA, the CDR3 is TGTGCCAGCATCCAAGCAAGGCGGGCTCAGTACTTC.

The chain employs TRBV5-1 and TRBJ2-2; TRBD2 aligns across 9 bases. The CDR3 length is 15 residues. Germline-derived CDR1 and CDR2 are SGHRS and YFSETQ. V lost 5 bases, J lost 6 bases, and 8 bases stayed unmatched. For the CDR3, the DNA is TGCGCCAGCAGATTTCTAGCGGGATATCCCGGGGAGCTGTTTTTT. Its translation: CASRFLAGYPGELFF.

This clonotype was seen ten or more times. V is TRBV28 and J is TRBJ2-2; 7 nucleotides line up with TRBD1. Germline assignment: CDR1 MDHEN and CDR2 SYDVKM. This CDR3 is built from 11 residues. Unmatched junction bases numbered 3, after V lost 4 bases and J lost 13 bases. This chain's CDR3 is CASSSDRWLFF. CDR3 sequence (DNA): TGTGCCAGCAGTTCGGACAGGTGGCTGTTTTTT.

Comments on this clonotype: At one end the junction does not follow the germline gene, possibly because of a read error. V usage is TRBV7-9 and J usage is TRBJ2-1; D uncertain. The germline V gene encodes CDR1 SEHNR and CDR2 FQNEAQ (reference sequence). The length of the CDR3 is 13 residues. The CDR3 DNA reads as TGTGTCAGCAGCCGAAGTCTATGGGATGAGCAGTTCTTC. Its translation: CVSSRSLWDEQFF.

This clonotype has at least ten counts. The chain employs TRBV10-2 and TRBJ2-7, with D unclear. The CDR3 totals 11 residues. Germline V gene data show CDR1 as WSHSY and CDR2 as SAAADI. The V gene lost 2 bases and the J gene lost 2 bases, with 1 base spanning the gap. As DNA, the CDR3 is TGCGCCAGCAGTGAGGCCTACGAGCAGTACTTC. Residues: CASSEAYEQYF.

Ten or more counts support this clonotype. The chain couples TRBV6-1 to TRBJ2-7, with TRBD2 matching over 11 bases. Germline CDR1 and CDR2: MNHNS and SASEGT. The ends lost 5 bases at V and 3 bases at J; junction bases unmatched: 6. The CDR3 extends over 15 amino acids. The CDR3 reads CASSFSGRAIYEQYF. The CDR3 DNA reads as TGTGCCAGCAGTTTTAGCGGGAGGGCCATCTACGAGCAGTACTTC.

Many counts were recorded for this clonotype. The chain has TRBV7-2 and TRBJ1-1; 9 positions match TRBD1. Germline assignment: CDR1 SGHTA and CDR2 FQGNSA. The V gene end was trimmed by 1 base and the J gene end by 0 bases; junction bases not matched to a gene: 3. The CDR3 runs to 16 residues. The DNA of the CDR3 is TGTGCCAGCAGCTTAGAACAGGGGGCCTTGAACACTGAAGCTTTCTTT. This codes for CASSLEQGALNTEAFF.

This clonotype was seen ten or more times. The V gene is TRBV29-1, the J gene TRBJ2-1, with 14 positions matching TRBD2. V was clipped by 7 bases and J by 3 bases; unmatched bases: 11. The CDR3 extends over 17 amino acids. Germline V gene sequence: CDR1 SQVTM, CDR2 ANQGSEA. The CDR3 DNA follows: TGCAGCGCTGCGCCCGGGACTAGCGGGAGAGGCTACAATGAGCAGTTCTTC. Translated: CSAAPGTSGRGYNEQFF.

Ten or more counts support this clonotype. The chain has TRBV18 and TRBJ1-2; D perhaps matches TRBD1 (6 bases). Trimming shortened V by 5 bases and J by 5 bases, and 9 bases separated the two germline ends. The CDR3 contains 12 residues. The germline V gene has CDR1 KGHSH and CDR2 LQKENI. CDR3 bases: TGTGCCAGCTCAGGGACAAGTTATGGCTACACCTTC. Translation gives CASSGTSYGYTF.

In regard to this clonotype: The junction does not match germline at one end; this may be a read error. The rearrangement joins TRBV12-3 or TRBV12-4 to TRBJ2-7, with a possible D match to TRBD2 (6 bases). This CDR3 is built from 15 residues. The DNA of the CDR3 is TGTGCCAGCAGCCCCCCTGGAGGGCCCAACTACGAGCGGTACTTC. This gives the protein CASSPPGGPNYERYF.

This clonotype was observed many times. V gene TRBV12-3 or TRBV12-4 combines with J gene TRBJ1-5; no reliable D call. The CDR3 totals 14 residues. V lost 2 bases to trimming and J lost 6 bases, with 11 bases between them. The CDR3 DNA reads as TGTGCCAGCAGTTTAAAGGGTTATACTCAGCCCCAGCATTTT. It translates to CASSLKGYTQPQHF.

Many counts were recorded for this clonotype. The rearrangement links TRBV27 to TRBJ2-5; no reliable D call. Trimming took 5 bases from V and 4 from J, leaving 8 bases between them. This CDR3 comprises 12 residues. Germline CDR1 reads MNHEY; CDR2 reads SMNVEV (reference sequence). The CDR3 sequence: CASSPRRETQYF. Here the CDR3 DNA reads TGTGCCAGCAGTCCCCGACGAGAGACCCAGTACTTC.